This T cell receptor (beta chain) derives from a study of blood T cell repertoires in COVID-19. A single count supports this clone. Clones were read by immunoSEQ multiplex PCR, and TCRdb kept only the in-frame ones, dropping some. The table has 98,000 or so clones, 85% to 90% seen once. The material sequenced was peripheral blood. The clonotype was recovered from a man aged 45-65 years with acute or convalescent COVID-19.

CDR3 in amino acids: CAWSVFLPGELFF. CDR3 in DNA: TGTGCCTGGAGTGTATTCCTCCCCGGGGAGCTGTTTTTT. The gene calls are TRBV30 and TRBJ2-2; D is ambiguous. CDR1 and CDR2 (germline): GTSNPN, SVGIG (reference sequence). The CDR3 is made up of 13 amino acids. V lost 0 bases, J lost 6 bases, and 8 bases lay in between.